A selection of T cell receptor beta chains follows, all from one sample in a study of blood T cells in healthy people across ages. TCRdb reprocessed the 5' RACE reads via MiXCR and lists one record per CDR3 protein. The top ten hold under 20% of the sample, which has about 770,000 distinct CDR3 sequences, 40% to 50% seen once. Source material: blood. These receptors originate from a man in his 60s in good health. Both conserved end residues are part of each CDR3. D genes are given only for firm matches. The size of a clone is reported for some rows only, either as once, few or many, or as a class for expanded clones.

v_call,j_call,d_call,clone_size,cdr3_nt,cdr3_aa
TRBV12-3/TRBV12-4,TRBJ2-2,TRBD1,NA,TGTGCCAGCAGTACCCGGGACAGGGATATCGGGGAGCTGTTTTTT,CASSTRDRDIGELFF
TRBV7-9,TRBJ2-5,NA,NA,TGTGCCAGCAGCCCCCCGGACAGTGGAGGGAAGACCCAGTACTTC,CASSPPDSGGKTQYF
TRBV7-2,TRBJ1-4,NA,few,TGTGCCAGCAGCTTTGGGACATCAACTAATGAAAAACTGTTTTTT,CASSFGTSTNEKLFF
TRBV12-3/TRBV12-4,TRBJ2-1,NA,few,TGTGCCAGCAGTTTAAGGGGAGCCTCAAGGCACAATGAGCAGTTCTTC,CASSLRGASRHNEQFF
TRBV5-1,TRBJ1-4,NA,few,TGCGCCAGCAGCTTGGACAGTACAAATGAAAAACTGTTTTTT,CASSLDSTNEKLFF
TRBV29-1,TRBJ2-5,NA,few,TGCAGCGTTGGGGCGGCCGGGGCCCAAGAGACCCAGTACTTC,CSVGAAGAQETQYF
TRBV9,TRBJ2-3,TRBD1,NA,TGTGCCAGCAGCGCCTTGGCCGGGACAGGGACCACAGATACGCAGTATTTT,CASSALAGTGTTDTQYF
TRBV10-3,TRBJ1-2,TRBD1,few,TGTGCCATCAGTGAGGACAGGGGGCCGTCATATTTTTCCGATGGCTACACCTTC,CAISEDRGPSYFSDGYTF
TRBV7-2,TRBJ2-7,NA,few,TGTGCCAGCAGCTTAGGTGTGGGACATCTCTCCTACGAGCAGTACTTC,CASSLGVGHLSYEQYF
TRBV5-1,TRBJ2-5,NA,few,TGCGCCAGCAGCTTGGGTCCATCGGCGCGAGAGACCCAGTACTTC,CASSLGPSARETQYF
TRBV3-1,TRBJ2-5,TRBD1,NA,TGTGCCAGCAGCCTCCACAGGGGTTTGCAGTACTTC,CASSLHRGLQYF
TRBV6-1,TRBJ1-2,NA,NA,TGTGCCAGCAGTGAACTCCCGGGACCCTATGGCTACACCTTC,CASSELPGPYGYTF
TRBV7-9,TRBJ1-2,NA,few,TGTGCCAGCAGTTGGGGGCCTCAAAACTATGGCTACACCTTC,CASSWGPQNYGYTF
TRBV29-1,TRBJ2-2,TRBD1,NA,TGCAGCGTTGAAGATCGGGGAGGACAGGGGAACACCGGGGAGCTGTTTTTT,CSVEDRGGQGNTGELFF
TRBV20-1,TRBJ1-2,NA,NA,TGCAGTGCTAGATTGGGGTCAGAAGGCTACACCTTC,CSARLGSEGYTF